These 2 T cell receptor beta chains were all obtained from the same sample, sequenced in a study of cytomegalovirus exposure and HLA in healthy donors. The data were produced by immunoSEQ multiplex PCR, yet TCRdb's version contains in-frame clones alone and is incomplete. The data contain some 290,000 clones, approximately 85% of them singletons. Sequences were obtained from PBMCs. The receptors derive from a man aged 25 to 40 in good health and CMV-seronegative.

This rearrangement joins TRBV6-4 to TRBJ2-3; 10 bases fit TRBD2. This CDR3 comprises 15 residues. The germline V gene encodes CDR1 MRHNA and CDR2 SNTAGT. Trimming took 4 bases from V and 5 from J; bases not matched to a gene: 6. The CDR3 here is CASSGRAGGLDTQYF. The DNA for the CDR3 is TGTGCCAGCAGTGGACGAGCGGGGGGGTTAGATACGCAGTATTTT.

The chain links TRBV7-6 to TRBJ1-1, with 9 nucleotides matching TRBD1. V was clipped by 5 bases and J by 4 bases; unmatched bases: 20. The length of the CDR3 is 19 residues. Per the germline V gene, CDR1 is SGHVS and CDR2 is FNYEAQ. CDR3 in DNA: TGTGCCAGCAGCCCGCTCCCCCGTGGACAGGGGATCGGTAGCACTGAAGCTTTCTTT. Its translation is CASSPLPRGQGIGSTEAFF.